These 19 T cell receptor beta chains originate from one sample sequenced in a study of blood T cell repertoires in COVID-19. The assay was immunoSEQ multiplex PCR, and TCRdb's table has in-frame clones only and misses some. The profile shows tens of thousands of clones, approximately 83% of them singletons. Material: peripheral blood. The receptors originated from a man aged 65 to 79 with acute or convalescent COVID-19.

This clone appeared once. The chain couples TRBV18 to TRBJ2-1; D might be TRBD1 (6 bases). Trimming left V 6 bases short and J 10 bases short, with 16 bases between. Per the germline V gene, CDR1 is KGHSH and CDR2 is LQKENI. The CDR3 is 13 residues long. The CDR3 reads CASSQIRDTEQFF. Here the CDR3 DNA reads TGTGCCAGCTCGCAAATTCGGGACACCGAGCAGTTCTTC.

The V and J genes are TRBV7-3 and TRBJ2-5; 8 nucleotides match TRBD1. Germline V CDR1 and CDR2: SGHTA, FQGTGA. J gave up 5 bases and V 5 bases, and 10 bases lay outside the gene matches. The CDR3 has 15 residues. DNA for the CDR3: TGTGCCAGCAGCCCGACGGCAGGGGGCTTGGAGACCCAGTACTTC. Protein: CASSPTAGGLETQYF.

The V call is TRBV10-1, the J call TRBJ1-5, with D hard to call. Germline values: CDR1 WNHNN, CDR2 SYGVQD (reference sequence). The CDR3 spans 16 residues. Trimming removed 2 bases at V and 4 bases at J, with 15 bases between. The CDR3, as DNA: TGCGCCAGCAGTGAGGGAGGGTTCCATCGTAATCAGCCCCAGCATTTT. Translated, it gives CASSEGGFHRNQPQHF.

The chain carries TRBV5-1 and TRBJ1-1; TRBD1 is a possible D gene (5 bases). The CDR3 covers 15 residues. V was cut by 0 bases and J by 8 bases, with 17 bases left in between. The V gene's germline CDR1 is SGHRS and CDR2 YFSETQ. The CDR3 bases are TGCGCCAGCAGCTTGGGGACATCGGCCGGCTTCGAAGCTTTCTTT. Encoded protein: CASSLGTSAGFEAFF. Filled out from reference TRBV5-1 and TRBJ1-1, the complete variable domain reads KAGVTQTPRYLIKTRGQQVTLSCSPISGHRSVSWYQQTPGQGLQFLFEYFSETQRNKGNFPGRFSGRQFSNSRSEMNVSTLELGDSALYLCASSLGTSAGFEAFFGQGTRLTVV.

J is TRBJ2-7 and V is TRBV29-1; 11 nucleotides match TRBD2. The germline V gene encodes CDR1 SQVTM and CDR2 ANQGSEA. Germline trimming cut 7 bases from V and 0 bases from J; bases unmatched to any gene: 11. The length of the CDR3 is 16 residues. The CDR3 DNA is TGCAGCGGTCTACGTTCCGGGACTAGCGGCTCCTACGAGCAGTACTTC. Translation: CSGLRSGTSGSYEQYF.

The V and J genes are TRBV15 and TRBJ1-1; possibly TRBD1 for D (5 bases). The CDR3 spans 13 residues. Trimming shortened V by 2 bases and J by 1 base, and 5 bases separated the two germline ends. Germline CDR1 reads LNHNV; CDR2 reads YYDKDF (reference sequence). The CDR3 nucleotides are TGTGCCACCAGCAGACAGGGGAACACTGAAGCTTTCTTT. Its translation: CATSRQGNTEAFF.

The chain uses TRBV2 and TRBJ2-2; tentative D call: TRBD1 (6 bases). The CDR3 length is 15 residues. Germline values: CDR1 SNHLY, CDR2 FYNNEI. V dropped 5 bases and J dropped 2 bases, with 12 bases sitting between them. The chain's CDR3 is CASSIQGSNTGELFF. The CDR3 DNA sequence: TGTGCCAGCAGTATACAGGGATCAAACACCGGGGAGCTGTTTTTT.

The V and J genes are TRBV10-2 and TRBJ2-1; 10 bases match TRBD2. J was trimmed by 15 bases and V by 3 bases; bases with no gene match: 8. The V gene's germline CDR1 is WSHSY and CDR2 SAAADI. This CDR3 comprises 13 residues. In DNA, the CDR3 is TGCGCCAGCAGTGAACTCGAGCGGGGGGGCGGGTTCTTC. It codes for CASSELERGGGFF.

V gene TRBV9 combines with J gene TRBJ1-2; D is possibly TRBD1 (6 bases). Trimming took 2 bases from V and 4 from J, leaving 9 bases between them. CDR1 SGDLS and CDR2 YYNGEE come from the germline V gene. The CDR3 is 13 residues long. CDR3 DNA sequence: TGTGCCAGCAGCGTCCCAGGGGCCTATGGCTACACCTTC. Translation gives CASSVPGAYGYTF. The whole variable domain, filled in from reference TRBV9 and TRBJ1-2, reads DSGVTQTPKHLITATGQRVTLRCSPRSGDLSVYWYQQSLDQGLQFLIQYYNGEERAKGNILERFSAQQFPDLHSELNLSSLELGDSALYFCASSVPGAYGYTFGSGTRLTVV.

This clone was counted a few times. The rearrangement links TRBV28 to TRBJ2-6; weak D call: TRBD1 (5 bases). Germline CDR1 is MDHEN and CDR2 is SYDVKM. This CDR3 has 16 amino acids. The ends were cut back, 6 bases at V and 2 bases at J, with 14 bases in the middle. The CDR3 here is CASSRPQGTGANVLTF. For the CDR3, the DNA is TGTGCCAGCAGCCGCCCCCAGGGAACTGGGGCCAACGTCCTGACTTTC.

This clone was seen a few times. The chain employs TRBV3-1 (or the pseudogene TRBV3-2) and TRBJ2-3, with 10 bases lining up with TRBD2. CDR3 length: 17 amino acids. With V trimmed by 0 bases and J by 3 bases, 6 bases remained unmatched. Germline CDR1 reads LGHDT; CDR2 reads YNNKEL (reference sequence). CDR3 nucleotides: TGTGCCAGCAGCCAAGACCTAGCGGGAGTCGGGACAGATACGCAGTATTTT. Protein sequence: CASSQDLAGVGTDTQYF.

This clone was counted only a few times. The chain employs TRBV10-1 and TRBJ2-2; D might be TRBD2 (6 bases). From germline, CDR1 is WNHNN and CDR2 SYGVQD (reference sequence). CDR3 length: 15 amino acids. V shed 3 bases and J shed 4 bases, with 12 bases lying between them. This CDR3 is CASSELRAGTGELFF. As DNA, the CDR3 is TGCGCCAGCAGTGAACTCCGAGCGGGCACCGGGGAGCTGTTTTTT.

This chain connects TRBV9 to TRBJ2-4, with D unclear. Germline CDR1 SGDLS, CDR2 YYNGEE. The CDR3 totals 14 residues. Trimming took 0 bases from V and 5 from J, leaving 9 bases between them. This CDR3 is CASSVDNRENIQYF. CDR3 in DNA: TGTGCCAGCAGCGTAGATAACCGGGAAAACATTCAGTACTTC. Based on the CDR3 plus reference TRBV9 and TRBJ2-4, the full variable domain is DSGVTQTPKHLITATGQRVTLRCSPRSGDLSVYWYQQSLDQGLQFLIQYYNGEERAKGNILERFSAQQFPDLHSELNLSSLELGDSALYFCASSVDNRENIQYFGAGTRLSVL.

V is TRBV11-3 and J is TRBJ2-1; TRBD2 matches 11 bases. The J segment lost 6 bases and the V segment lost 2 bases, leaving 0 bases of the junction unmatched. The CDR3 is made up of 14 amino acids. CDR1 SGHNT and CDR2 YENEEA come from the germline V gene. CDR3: CASSLTSGSNEQFF. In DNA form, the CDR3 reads TGTGCCAGCAGCTTAACTAGCGGGAGCAATGAGCAGTTCTTC.

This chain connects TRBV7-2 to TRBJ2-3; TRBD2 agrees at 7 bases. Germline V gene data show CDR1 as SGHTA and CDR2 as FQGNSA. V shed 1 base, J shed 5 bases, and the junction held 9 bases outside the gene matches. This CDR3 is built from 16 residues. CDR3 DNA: TGTGCCAGCAGCTTAGGGGGGAGGGCCTTCCAAGATACGCAGTATTTT. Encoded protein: CASSLGGRAFQDTQYF.

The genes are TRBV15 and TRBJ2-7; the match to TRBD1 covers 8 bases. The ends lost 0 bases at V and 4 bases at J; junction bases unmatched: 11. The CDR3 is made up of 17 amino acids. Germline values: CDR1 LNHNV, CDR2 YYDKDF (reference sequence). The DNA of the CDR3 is TGTGCCACCAGCAGAGACCTGACAGGGGCCTCCCATTACGAGCAGTACTTC. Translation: CATSRDLTGASHYEQYF.

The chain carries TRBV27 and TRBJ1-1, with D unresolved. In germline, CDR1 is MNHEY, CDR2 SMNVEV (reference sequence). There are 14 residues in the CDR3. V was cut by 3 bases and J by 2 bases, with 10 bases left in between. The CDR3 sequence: CASSFHRDNTEAFF. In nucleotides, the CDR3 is TGTGCCAGCAGTTTTCACAGAGACAACACTGAAGCTTTCTTT.

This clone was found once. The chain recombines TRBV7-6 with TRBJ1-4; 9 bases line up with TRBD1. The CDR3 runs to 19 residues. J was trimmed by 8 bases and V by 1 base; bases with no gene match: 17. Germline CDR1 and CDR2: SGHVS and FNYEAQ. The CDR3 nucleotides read TGTGCCAGCAGCTTAGACCCCCGGGACAGGGCAGGTGGGGAAGAAAAACTGTTTTTT. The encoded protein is CASSLDPRDRAGGEEKLFF.

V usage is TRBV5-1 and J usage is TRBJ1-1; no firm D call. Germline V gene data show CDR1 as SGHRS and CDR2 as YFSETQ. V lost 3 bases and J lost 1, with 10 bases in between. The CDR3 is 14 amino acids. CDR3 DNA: TGCGCCAGCAGCTCCTTGGGAGGGAACACTGAAGCTTTCTTT. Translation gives CASSSLGGNTEAFF.